The 31 T cell receptor beta chains below come from one sample, sequenced in a study of blood T cell repertoires in COVID-19. Profiled with immunoSEQ multiplex PCR; TCRdb holds only in-frame clones, not every one. This table holds about 69,000 clones, about four fifths found once. Sequencing used peripheral blood. These receptors all stem from a human donor in a cohort sampled during active COVID-19.

The V gene is TRBV10-3, the J gene TRBJ2-7; 9 nucleotides match TRBD1. With V trimmed by 5 bases and J by 3 bases, 5 bases remained unmatched. CDR1 and CDR2 from the germline V gene are ENHRY and SYGVKD. This CDR3 has 14 residues. The CDR3 sequence: CAISPGQGLYEQYF. The DNA of the CDR3 is TGTGCCATCAGTCCGGGACAGGGCCTCTACGAGCAGTACTTC.

This clone was seen just once. The J gene is TRBJ2-3, the V gene TRBV5-1; possible D gene TRBD2, 6 bases. This CDR3 is built from 16 residues. The V end was cut by 1 base, the J end by 4 bases, with 16 bases between. Germline CDR1 and CDR2: SGHRS and YFSETQ. CDR3: CASSLREGRSADTQYF. CDR3 nucleotides: TGCGCCAGCAGCTTGCGCGAGGGGAGGAGCGCAGATACGCAGTATTTT.

J is TRBJ2-5 and V is TRBV5-1, with TRBD1 identical over 10 bases. V lost 4 bases to trimming and J lost 2 bases; unmatched junction nucleotides: 2. The CDR3 length is 14 residues. Germline V CDR1 and CDR2: SGHRS, YFSETQ. The CDR3 sequence is CASSGGQGQETQYF. CDR3 coding DNA: TGCGCCAGCAGCGGGGGACAGGGGCAAGAGACCCAGTACTTC.

This clone was recorded only once. It is unclear where the CDR3 begins or ends on the DNA, so no DNA is shown, and the CDR3 is as TCRdb lists it. The chain links TRBV6-6 to TRBJ2-7; the D call of TRBD1 is as the table states it, not checked on the DNA. Germline V gene data show CDR1 as MNHNY and CDR2 as SVGAGI (reference sequence). The CDR3 region is 14 residues in length, termini included. CDR3 residues: CASSSSTGRYEQYF.

This clone was seen just once. The chain carries TRBV3-1 (or the pseudogene TRBV3-2) and TRBJ2-7, with D possibly being TRBD2 (5 bases). The CDR3 loop spans 13 amino acids. Trimming cost V 5 bases and J 6 bases, with 14 bases left between them. The V gene's germline CDR1 is LGHDT and CDR2 YNNKEL (reference sequence). CDR3 sequence: CASSGGGPGEQYF. For the CDR3, the DNA is TGTGCCAGCAGCGGAGGTGGGCCTGGCGAGCAGTACTTC.

The chain has TRBV7-6 and TRBJ1-3; 7 positions agree with TRBD1. This CDR3 region has 17 residues. Losses at the gene ends were 1 base for V and 3 bases for J; bases not matched to a gene: 9. Germline V gives CDR1 SGHVS, CDR2 FNYEAQ. DNA for the CDR3: TGTGCCAGCAGCTTAGTCGGGCAGGGGGTAGGTGGAAACACCATATATTTT. It encodes CASSLVGQGVGGNTIYF.

In DNA form, the CDR3 reads TGTGCCAGCAGTCGTACCGGGGGGGGGCTGCGTAATCAGCCCCAGCATTTT. It codes for CASSRTGGGLRNQPQHF. The V and J genes are TRBV27 and TRBJ1-5; D is perhaps TRBD1 (6 bases). The CDR3 is 17 amino acids. V was clipped by 5 bases and J by 4 bases, with 21 bases between them. The germline gives CDR1 MNHEY, CDR2 SMNVEV (reference sequence).

Remarks on this clone: Other DNA sequences in the same sample also yield this CDR3. V usage is TRBV19 and J usage is TRBJ1-5, with TRBD1 as a possible D gene (5 bases). Germline V gives CDR1 LNHDA, CDR2 SQIVND (reference sequence). The CDR3 runs to 14 residues. Trimming left V 3 bases short and J 2 bases short, with 8 bases between. The CDR3 DNA sequence: TGTGCCAGTAGTATTGGGGCTGGCAATCAGCCCCAGCATTTT. Translated: CASSIGAGNQPQHF.

The gene calls are TRBV27 and TRBJ2-1, with a weak D call TRBD1 (6 bases). Between the trimmed V and J ends, which lost 8 bases and 4 bases, there was a span of 15 bases. Per germline, CDR1 MNHEY and CDR2 SMNVEV (reference sequence). This CDR3 is 14 amino acids long. The CDR3 DNA follows: TGTGCCAGCGGGCGCATAGGGGGATACAATGAGCAGTTCTTC. This codes for CASGRIGGYNEQFF.

The chain couples TRBV29-1 to TRBJ1-1; 8 positions agree with TRBD1. Germline trimming cut 7 bases from V and 4 bases from J; bases unmatched to any gene: 11. This CDR3 comprises 14 residues. The germline V gene has CDR1 SQVTM and CDR2 ANQGSEA. The CDR3 DNA is TGCAGCGCACTTCTACAGGGGGTTGGCACTGAAGCTTTCTTT. This translates into CSALLQGVGTEAFF.

The chain has TRBV20-1 and TRBJ2-1; no definite D call. V lost 3 bases and J lost 7, with 4 bases in between. Germline V gene lookup returns CDR1 DFQATT and CDR2 SNEGSKA (reference sequence). This CDR3 comprises 10 residues. This CDR3 reads CSASSNEQFF. The CDR3 DNA follows: TGCAGTGCTAGCAGTAATGAGCAGTTCTTC.

The sample holds a few counts of this clone. The V gene is TRBV28, the J gene TRBJ1-4; tentatively, D is TRBD1 (5 bases). Deletions cut 5 bases from V and 6 bases from J, with 13 bases between. This CDR3 has 14 residues. Looked up from germline, CDR1 is MDHEN and CDR2 is SYDVKM. CDR3 sequence: CASSGGGVDEKLFF. The CDR3 DNA follows: TGTGCCAGCAGTGGTGGAGGGGTGGATGAAAAACTGTTTTTT.

The chain links TRBV7-9 to TRBJ2-1; D uncertain. The ends were cut back, 0 bases at V and 10 bases at J, with 7 bases in the middle. Germline CDR1 reads SEHNR; CDR2 reads FQNEAQ (reference sequence). The CDR3 is 12 amino acids. The chain's CDR3 is CASSLASQEQFF. The CDR3 DNA reads TGTGCCAGCAGCTTAGCGAGCCAAGAGCAGTTCTTC.

This rearrangement joins TRBV18 to TRBJ2-4; 7 bases fit TRBD2. The germline V gene encodes CDR1 KGHSH and CDR2 LQKENI. J was trimmed by 9 bases and V by 4 bases; bases with no gene match: 3. The CDR3 contains 12 residues. CDR3 bases: TGTGCCAGCTCACGGGAGGGCGGCATTCAGTACTTC. This gives the protein CASSREGGIQYF.

In its sample, this clone was seen once. The V gene is TRBV9, the J gene TRBJ1-4, with TRBD1 as a possible D gene (6 bases). Deletions cut 1 base from V and 8 bases from J, with 24 bases between. In germline, CDR1 is SGDLS, CDR2 YYNGEE. CDR3 length: 18 residues. CDR3 in DNA: TGTGCCAGCAGCGTACCCCGATGGACAGACATCCAGGGGGAAAAACTGTTTTTT. It yields the protein CASSVPRWTDIQGEKLFF.

CDR3 DNA sequence: TGCACCAGCAGCCAAGATCCCCCGGAGCAGTTCTTC. Translating it yields CTSSQDPPEQFF. The rearrangement uses TRBV1 and TRBJ2-1; the D call of TRBD2 is as the table states it, not checked on the DNA. TRBV1 is described as a pseudogene. CDR3 length equals 12 residues.

This rearrangement joins TRBV10-3 to TRBJ2-1, with 11 bases matching TRBD1. Germline trimming cut 7 bases from V and 4 bases from J; bases unmatched to any gene: 9. This CDR3 is 16 amino acids long. CDR1 is ENHRY, CDR2 SYGVKD, per germline. This CDR3 reads CAIMGTGGTVYNEQFF. The CDR3 DNA reads TGTGCCATCATGGGGACAGGGGGTACCGTATACAATGAGCAGTTCTTC.

The gene calls are TRBV3-1 (or the pseudogene TRBV3-2) and TRBJ2-7, with a weak D call TRBD1 (5 bases). Germline V CDR1 and CDR2: LGHDT, YNNKEL (reference sequence). Trimming took off 0 bases at V and 4 bases at J, with 10 bases between the two ends. This CDR3 spans 14 amino acids. The CDR3 is CASSQDSDSYEQYF. For the CDR3, the DNA is TGTGCCAGCAGCCAAGATTCTGACAGTTACGAGCAGTACTTC.

This clone was observed a few times. The rearrangement links TRBV28 to TRBJ1-4, with D unresolved. V was clipped by 6 bases and J by 0 bases, with 5 bases between them. This CDR3 region has 13 residues. Germline values: CDR1 MDHEN, CDR2 SYDVKM. The CDR3 here is CASSFSTNEKLFF. The CDR3 coding sequence is TGTGCCAGCAGCTTCTCAACTAATGAAAAACTGTTTTTT. The complete variable domain, with remaining parts taken from reference TRBV28 and TRBJ1-4, reads DVKVTQSSRYLVKRTGEKVFLECVQDMDHENMFWYRQDPGLGLRLIYFSYDVKMKEKGDIPEGYSVSREKKERFSLILESASTNQTSMYLCASSFSTNEKLFFGSGTQLSVL.

V usage is TRBV2 and J usage is TRBJ2-5, with 8 bases matching TRBD2. The CDR3 runs 14 residues. In germline, CDR1 is SNHLY, CDR2 FYNNEI. Trimming cost V 5 bases and J 4 bases; bases outside gene matches: 6. The DNA for the CDR3 is TGTGCCAGCAGTCCCTCCCTAGCGGGAGAGACCCAGTACTTC. Its protein product is CASSPSLAGETQYF. Full variable domain (rest looked up from reference TRBV2 and TRBJ2-5): EPEVTQTPSHQVTQMGQEVILRCVPISNHLYFYWYRQILGQKVEFLVSFYNNEISEKSEIFDDQFSVERPDGSNFTLKIRSTKLEDSAMYFCASSPSLAGETQYFGPGTRLLVL.

This chain connects TRBV28 to TRBJ1-6, with D perhaps TRBD1 (5 bases). Trimming stripped 6 bases from V and 7 bases from J, with 13 bases between. The CDR3 runs 14 residues. Germline V gene lookup returns CDR1 MDHEN and CDR2 SYDVKM. CDR3 nucleotide sequence: TGTGCCAGCAGCCCATCGGGGGTCAATTCACCCCTCCACTTT. It specifies CASSPSGVNSPLHF.

The CDR3 DNA reads TGTGCCAGTAGTATGCCTAGCGGGTCCACAGATACGCAGTATTTT. It yields the protein CASSMPSGSTDTQYF. This chain connects TRBV19 to TRBJ2-3; 8 bases are a match to TRBD2. The CDR3 covers 15 residues. After removal of 3 bases from V and 2 bases from J, the junction contained 4 bases not matched to a gene. The germline V gene encodes CDR1 LNHDA and CDR2 SQIVND (reference sequence).

This clone appeared a few times. This chain joins TRBV12-3 or TRBV12-4 and TRBJ1-1; D gene ambiguous. This CDR3 spans 13 amino acids. Trimming left V 3 bases short and J 1 base short, with 6 bases between. The CDR3 DNA is TGTGCCAGCAGTTTCGAGGGGAACACTGAAGCTTTCTTT. Protein sequence: CASSFEGNTEAFF.

This chain joins TRBV28 and TRBJ2-3, with D tentatively TRBD2 (6 bases). This CDR3 comprises 15 residues. V shed 2 bases and J shed 3 bases, with 12 bases lying between them. Germline V gene lookup returns CDR1 MDHEN and CDR2 SYDVKM. Written as DNA, the CDR3 is TGTGCCAGCAGTTTAGGGACTGGCCCGACAGATACGCAGTATTTT. Protein product: CASSLGTGPTDTQYF.

V usage is TRBV7-8 and J usage is TRBJ2-3; possibly TRBD2 for D (5 bases). Germline V gives CDR1 SGHVS, CDR2 FQNEAQ. This CDR3 spans 14 amino acids. V was clipped by 1 base and J by 4 bases, with 9 bases between them. Written as DNA, the CDR3 is TGTGCCAGCAGCTTAGGGGGTAGCGCAGATACGCAGTATTTT. Its protein product is CASSLGGSADTQYF.

V usage is TRBV10-2 and J usage is TRBJ1-5; D unresolved. The CDR3 totals 14 residues. V was shortened by 2 bases and J by 0 bases, with 5 bases between the two germline ends. Germline CDR1 is WSHSY and CDR2 is SAAADI. The CDR3 nucleotides are TGCGCCAGCAGTGAGAGAGATAGCAATCAGCCCCAGCATTTT. The encoded protein is CASSERDSNQPQHF.

The gene calls are TRBV27 and TRBJ1-6; D is possibly TRBD1 (5 bases). Trimming took off 7 bases at V and 9 bases at J, with 16 bases between the two ends. Looked up from germline, CDR1 is MNHEY and CDR2 is SMNVEV (reference sequence). The CDR3 is made up of 14 amino acids. The CDR3 DNA is TGTGCCAGCAAACGAAACGGGGGAGGTTCACCCCTCCACTTT. It encodes CASKRNGGGSPLHF.

A few counts support this clone. The gene calls are TRBV5-1 and TRBJ2-1, with TRBD2 matching 11 bases. The V gene end was trimmed by 5 bases and the J gene end by 5 bases; junction bases not matched to a gene: 6. CDR1 SGHRS and CDR2 YFSETQ come from the germline V gene. This CDR3 is 15 amino acids long. CDR3 sequence (DNA): TGCGCCAGCAGTTTAACTAGCGGGAGTCACAATGAGCAGTTCTTC. Amino acid sequence: CASSLTSGSHNEQFF.

This clone was seen more than once but under ten times. V and J are TRBV6-5 and TRBJ2-7; 7 bases map to TRBD1. The germline V gene encodes CDR1 MNHEY and CDR2 SVGAGI. V was pared by 10 bases and J by 3 bases, with 12 bases of the junction left unmatched. CDR3 length: 14 residues. CDR3 region: CATGRGDSFYEQYF. The CDR3, as DNA: TGTGCCACCGGGCGTGGGGACAGTTTCTACGAGCAGTACTTC.

The genes are TRBV7-9 and TRBJ1-4; 7 bases agree with TRBD1. V gave up 3 bases and J gave up 8 bases; unmatched junction bases: 15. The CDR3 is 17 amino acids. Germline loops: CDR1 SEHNR, CDR2 FQNEAQ (reference sequence). The CDR3 is CASSLDGNRGREEKLFF. The DNA for the CDR3 is TGTGCCAGCAGCTTGGACGGAAACAGGGGCAGGGAAGAAAAACTGTTTTTT.

This clone was seen a handful of times. This chain connects TRBV6-5 to TRBJ2-4, with D possibly being TRBD1 (6 bases). The length of the CDR3 is 14 residues. The germline V gene encodes CDR1 MNHEY and CDR2 SVGAGI. V shed 4 bases and J shed 6 bases, with 13 bases lying between them. The CDR3 nucleotides are TGTGCCAGCAGTTCAGGGGATATGGCAAACATTCAGTACTTC. Translated, it gives CASSSGDMANIQYF.